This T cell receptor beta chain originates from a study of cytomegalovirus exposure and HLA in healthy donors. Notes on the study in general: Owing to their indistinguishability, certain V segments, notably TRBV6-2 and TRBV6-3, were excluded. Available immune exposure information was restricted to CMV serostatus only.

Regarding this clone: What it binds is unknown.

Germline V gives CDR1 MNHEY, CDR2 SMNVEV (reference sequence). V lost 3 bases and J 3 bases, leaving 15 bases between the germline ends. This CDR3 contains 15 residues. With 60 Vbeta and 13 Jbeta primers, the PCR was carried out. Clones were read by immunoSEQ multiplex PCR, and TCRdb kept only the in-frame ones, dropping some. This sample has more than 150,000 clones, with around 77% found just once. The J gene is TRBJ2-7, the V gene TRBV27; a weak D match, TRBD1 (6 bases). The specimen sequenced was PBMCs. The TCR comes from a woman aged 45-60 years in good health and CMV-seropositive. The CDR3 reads CASSFEQGMVYEQYF. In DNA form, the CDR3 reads TGTGCCAGCAGTTTCGAACAGGGCATGGTCTACGAGCAGTACTTC.